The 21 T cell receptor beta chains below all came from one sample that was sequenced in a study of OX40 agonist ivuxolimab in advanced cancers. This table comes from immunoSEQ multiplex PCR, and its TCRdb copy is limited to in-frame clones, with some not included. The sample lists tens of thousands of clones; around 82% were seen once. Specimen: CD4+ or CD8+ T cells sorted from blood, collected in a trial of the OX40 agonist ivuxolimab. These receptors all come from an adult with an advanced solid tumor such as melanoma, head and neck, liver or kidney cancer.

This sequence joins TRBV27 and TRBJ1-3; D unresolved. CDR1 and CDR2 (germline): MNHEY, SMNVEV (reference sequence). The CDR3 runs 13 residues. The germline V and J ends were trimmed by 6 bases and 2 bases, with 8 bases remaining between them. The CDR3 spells CASRRAAGNTIYF. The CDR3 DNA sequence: TGTGCCAGCAGGCGTGCGGCTGGAAACACCATATATTTT.

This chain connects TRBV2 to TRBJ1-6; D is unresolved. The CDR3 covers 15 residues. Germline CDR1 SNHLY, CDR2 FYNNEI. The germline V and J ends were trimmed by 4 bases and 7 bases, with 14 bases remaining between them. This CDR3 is CASSGREVRNSPLHF. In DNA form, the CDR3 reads TGTGCCAGCAGTGGACGCGAAGTTCGGAATTCACCCCTCCACTTT. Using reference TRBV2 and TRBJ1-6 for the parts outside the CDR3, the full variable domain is EPEVTQTPSHQVTQMGQEVILRCVPISNHLYFYWYRQILGQKVEFLVSFYNNEISEKSEIFDDQFSVERPDGSNFTLKIRSTKLEDSAMYFCASSGREVRNSPLHFGNGTRLTVT.

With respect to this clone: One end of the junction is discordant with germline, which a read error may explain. The CDR3 loop is CASSIVGGVDF. CDR3 DNA: TGTGCCAGTAGTATTGTGGGGGGAGTGGATTTT. The rearrangement joins TRBV19 to TRBJ1-3; possible D gene TRBD1, 5 bases. CDR1 is LNHDA, CDR2 SQIVND, per germline (reference sequence). CDR3 size: 11 residues.

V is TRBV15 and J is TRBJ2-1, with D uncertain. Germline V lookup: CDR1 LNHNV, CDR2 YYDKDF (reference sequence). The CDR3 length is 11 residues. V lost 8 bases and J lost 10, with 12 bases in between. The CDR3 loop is CATRRASEQFF. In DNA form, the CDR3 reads TGTGCCACCCGACGGGCGTCGGAGCAGTTCTTC. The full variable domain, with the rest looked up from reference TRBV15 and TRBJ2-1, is DAMVIQNPRYQVTQFGKPVTLSCSQTLNHNVMYWYQQKSSQAPKLLFHYYDKDFNNEADTPDNFQSRRPNTSFCFLDIRSPGLGDTAMYLCATRRASEQFFGPGTRLTVL.

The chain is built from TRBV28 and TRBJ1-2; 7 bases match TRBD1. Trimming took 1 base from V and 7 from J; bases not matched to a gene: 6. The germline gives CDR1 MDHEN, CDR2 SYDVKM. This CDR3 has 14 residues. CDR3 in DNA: TGTGCCAGCAGTTTATTGGCAGGGGGAGCTGGCTACACCTTC. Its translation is CASSLLAGGAGYTF.

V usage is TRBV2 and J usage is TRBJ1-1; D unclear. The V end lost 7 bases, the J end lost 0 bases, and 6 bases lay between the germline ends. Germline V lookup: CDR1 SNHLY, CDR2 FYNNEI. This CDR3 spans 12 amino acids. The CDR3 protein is CASNGVNTEAFF. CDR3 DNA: TGTGCCAGCAATGGAGTGAACACTGAAGCTTTCTTT.

The CDR3 bases are TGTGCCAGCAGGGGCTCCTTTGAGGGCTACAATGAGCAGTTCTTC. Translated, it gives CASRGSFEGYNEQFF. This rearrangement joins TRBV6-1 to TRBJ2-1; D is possibly TRBD2 (5 bases). Deletions cut 6 bases from V and 3 bases from J, with 15 bases between. The CDR3 totals 15 residues. In germline, CDR1 is MNHNS, CDR2 SASEGT.

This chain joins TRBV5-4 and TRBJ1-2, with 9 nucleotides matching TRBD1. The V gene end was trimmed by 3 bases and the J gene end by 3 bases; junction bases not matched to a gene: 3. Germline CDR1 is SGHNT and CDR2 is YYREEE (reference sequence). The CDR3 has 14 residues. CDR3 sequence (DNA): TGTGCCAGCAGCTACAGGGGGCGCGACTATGGCTACACCTTC. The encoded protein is CASSYRGRDYGYTF.

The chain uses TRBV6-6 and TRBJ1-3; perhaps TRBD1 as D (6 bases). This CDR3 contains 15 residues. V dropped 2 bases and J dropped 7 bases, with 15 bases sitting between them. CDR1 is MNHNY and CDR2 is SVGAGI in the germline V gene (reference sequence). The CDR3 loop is CASSYGQGYRNTIYF. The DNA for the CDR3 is TGTGCCAGCAGTTACGGGCAGGGGTATCGGAACACCATATATTTT.

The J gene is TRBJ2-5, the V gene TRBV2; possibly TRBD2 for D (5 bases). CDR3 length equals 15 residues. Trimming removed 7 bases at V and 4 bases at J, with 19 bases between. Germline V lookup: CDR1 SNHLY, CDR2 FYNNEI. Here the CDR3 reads CASTSSRGIVETQYF. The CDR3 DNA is TGTGCCAGCACCTCCTCCCGGGGAATTGTAGAGACCCAGTACTTC.

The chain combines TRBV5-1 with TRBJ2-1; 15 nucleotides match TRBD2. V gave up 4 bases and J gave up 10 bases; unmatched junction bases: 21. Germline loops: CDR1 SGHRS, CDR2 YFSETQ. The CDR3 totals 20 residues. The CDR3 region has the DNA TGCGCCAGCAGCCTCTGGACTAGCGGGGGGGCCGCGGGCCAGAGCGGCGAGCAGTTCTTC. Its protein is CASSLWTSGGAAGQSGEQFF.

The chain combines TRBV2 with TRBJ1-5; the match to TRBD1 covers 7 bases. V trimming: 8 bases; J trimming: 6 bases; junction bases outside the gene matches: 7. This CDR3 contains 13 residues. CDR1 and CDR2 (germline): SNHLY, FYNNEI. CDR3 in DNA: TGTGCCAGCGAGACAGGGCTGAGTCAGCCCCAGCATTTT. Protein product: CASETGLSQPQHF.

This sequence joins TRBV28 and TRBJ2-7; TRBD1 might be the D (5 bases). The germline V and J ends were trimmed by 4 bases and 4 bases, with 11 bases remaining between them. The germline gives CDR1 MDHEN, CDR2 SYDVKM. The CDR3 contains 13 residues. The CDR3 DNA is TGTGCCAGCAGTTCGTCTCAGGGTTACGAGCAGTACTTC. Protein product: CASSSSQGYEQYF.

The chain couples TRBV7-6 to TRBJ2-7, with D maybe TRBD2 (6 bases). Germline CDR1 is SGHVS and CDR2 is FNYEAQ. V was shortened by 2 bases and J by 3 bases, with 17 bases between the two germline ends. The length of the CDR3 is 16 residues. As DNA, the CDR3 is TGTGCCAGCAGCTTAATACGGTCGGGACTGCACTACGAGCAGTACTTC. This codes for CASSLIRSGLHYEQYF.

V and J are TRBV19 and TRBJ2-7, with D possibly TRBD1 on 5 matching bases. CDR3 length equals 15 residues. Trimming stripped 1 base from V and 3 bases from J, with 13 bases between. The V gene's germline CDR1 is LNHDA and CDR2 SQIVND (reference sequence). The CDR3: CASSIVTGDFYEQYF. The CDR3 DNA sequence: TGTGCCAGTAGTATAGTTACAGGAGACTTCTACGAGCAGTACTTC.

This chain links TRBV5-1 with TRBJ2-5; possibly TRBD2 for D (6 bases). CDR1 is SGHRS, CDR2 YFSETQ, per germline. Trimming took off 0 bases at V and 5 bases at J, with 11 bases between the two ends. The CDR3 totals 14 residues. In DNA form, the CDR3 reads TGCGCCAGCAGCTTGGGCGGGGTCGGGGAGACCCAGTACTTC. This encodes CASSLGGVGETQYF.

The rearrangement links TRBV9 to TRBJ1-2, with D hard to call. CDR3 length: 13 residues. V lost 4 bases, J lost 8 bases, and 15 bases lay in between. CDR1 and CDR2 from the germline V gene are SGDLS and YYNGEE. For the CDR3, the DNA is TGTGCCAGCAGCCCCGGACCCCGGCGGGGCTACACCTTC. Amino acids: CASSPGPRRGYTF.

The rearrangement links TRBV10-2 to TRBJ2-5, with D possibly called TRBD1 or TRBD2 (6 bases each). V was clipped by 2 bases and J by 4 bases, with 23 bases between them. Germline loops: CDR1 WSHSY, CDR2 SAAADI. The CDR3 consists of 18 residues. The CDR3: CASSEPKQVRRGAETQYF. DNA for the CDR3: TGCGCCAGCAGTGAGCCTAAGCAGGTCCGGAGGGGGGCAGAGACCCAGTACTTC.

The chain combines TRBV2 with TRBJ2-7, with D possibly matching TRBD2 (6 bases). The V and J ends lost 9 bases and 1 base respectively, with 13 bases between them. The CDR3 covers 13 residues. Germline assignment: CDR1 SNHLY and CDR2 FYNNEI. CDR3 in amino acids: CARGGVGSYEQYF. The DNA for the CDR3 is TGTGCCAGGGGGGGAGTTGGGTCCTACGAGCAGTACTTC.

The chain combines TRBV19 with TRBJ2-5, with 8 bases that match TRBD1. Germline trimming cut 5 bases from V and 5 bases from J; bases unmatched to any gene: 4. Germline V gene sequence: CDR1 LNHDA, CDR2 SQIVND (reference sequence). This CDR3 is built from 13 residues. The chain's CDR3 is CASSAGGRETQYF. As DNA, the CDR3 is TGTGCCAGTAGTGCAGGGGGCCGGGAGACCCAGTACTTC.

CDR3 protein: CASSLVPRGEPQHF. The DNA for the CDR3 is TGTGCCAGCAGCTTGGTACCCCGGGGGGAGCCCCAGCATTTT. V usage is TRBV5-5 and J usage is TRBJ1-5; possible D gene TRBD1, 5 bases. Germline V gene sequence: CDR1 SGHKS, CDR2 YYEKEE (reference sequence). Trimming took off 0 bases at V and 8 bases at J, with 12 bases between the two ends. This CDR3 region has 14 residues.